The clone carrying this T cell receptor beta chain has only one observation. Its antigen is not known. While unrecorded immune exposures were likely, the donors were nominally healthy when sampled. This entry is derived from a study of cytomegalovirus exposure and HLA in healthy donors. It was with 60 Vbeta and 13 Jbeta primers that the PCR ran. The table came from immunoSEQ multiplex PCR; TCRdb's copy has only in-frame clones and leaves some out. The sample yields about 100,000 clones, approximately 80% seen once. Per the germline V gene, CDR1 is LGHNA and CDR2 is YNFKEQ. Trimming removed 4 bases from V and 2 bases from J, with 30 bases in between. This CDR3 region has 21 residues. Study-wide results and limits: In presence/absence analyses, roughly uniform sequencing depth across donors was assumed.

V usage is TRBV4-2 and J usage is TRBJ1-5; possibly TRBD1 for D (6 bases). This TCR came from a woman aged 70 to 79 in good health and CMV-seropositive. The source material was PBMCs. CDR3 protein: CASSPPFQDRKAVYGNQPQHF. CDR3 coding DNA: TGTGCCAGCAGCCCTCCGTTCCAGGACAGAAAGGCGGTATATGGCAATCAGCCCCAGCATTTT.